The T cell receptor (beta chain) described here comes from a study of shared clonotypes between healthy human individuals. Study-level background: Each donor's CD4 naive and CD4 memory cells filled three plates apiece, CD8 naive two, and CD8 memory one.

CD45RO-negative, CCR7-selected cells formed the naive CD8 fraction, which excluded terminally differentiated effector memory CD45RA+ cells. Deep was the level at which the assay was run. The assay was immunoSEQ multiplex PCR, and TCRdb's table has in-frame clones only and misses some. The table lists about 2 million clones, about 95% of them singletons, with 0.9% to 1.3% in the top ten. The CDR3 runs to 13 residues. Germline V gives CDR1 WNHNN, CDR2 SYGVQD (reference sequence). V was trimmed by 6 bases and J by 4 bases, leaving 10 bases between them. Details on this clone: Its antigen is unknown.

Study-wide results and caveats: The genetic and exposure-history diversity represented was limited by few donors. Researchers sampled only blood; tissue repertoires likely differ.

Sequencing used naive CD8+ T cells sorted from blood. The receptor was isolated from a man younger than 35 in good health. The chain links TRBV10-1 to TRBJ2-1; possibly TRBD1 for D (6 bases). The CDR3 DNA follows: TGCGCCAGCAGGGGACAAACATACAATGAGCAGTTCTTC. Protein sequence: CASRGQTYNEQFF.